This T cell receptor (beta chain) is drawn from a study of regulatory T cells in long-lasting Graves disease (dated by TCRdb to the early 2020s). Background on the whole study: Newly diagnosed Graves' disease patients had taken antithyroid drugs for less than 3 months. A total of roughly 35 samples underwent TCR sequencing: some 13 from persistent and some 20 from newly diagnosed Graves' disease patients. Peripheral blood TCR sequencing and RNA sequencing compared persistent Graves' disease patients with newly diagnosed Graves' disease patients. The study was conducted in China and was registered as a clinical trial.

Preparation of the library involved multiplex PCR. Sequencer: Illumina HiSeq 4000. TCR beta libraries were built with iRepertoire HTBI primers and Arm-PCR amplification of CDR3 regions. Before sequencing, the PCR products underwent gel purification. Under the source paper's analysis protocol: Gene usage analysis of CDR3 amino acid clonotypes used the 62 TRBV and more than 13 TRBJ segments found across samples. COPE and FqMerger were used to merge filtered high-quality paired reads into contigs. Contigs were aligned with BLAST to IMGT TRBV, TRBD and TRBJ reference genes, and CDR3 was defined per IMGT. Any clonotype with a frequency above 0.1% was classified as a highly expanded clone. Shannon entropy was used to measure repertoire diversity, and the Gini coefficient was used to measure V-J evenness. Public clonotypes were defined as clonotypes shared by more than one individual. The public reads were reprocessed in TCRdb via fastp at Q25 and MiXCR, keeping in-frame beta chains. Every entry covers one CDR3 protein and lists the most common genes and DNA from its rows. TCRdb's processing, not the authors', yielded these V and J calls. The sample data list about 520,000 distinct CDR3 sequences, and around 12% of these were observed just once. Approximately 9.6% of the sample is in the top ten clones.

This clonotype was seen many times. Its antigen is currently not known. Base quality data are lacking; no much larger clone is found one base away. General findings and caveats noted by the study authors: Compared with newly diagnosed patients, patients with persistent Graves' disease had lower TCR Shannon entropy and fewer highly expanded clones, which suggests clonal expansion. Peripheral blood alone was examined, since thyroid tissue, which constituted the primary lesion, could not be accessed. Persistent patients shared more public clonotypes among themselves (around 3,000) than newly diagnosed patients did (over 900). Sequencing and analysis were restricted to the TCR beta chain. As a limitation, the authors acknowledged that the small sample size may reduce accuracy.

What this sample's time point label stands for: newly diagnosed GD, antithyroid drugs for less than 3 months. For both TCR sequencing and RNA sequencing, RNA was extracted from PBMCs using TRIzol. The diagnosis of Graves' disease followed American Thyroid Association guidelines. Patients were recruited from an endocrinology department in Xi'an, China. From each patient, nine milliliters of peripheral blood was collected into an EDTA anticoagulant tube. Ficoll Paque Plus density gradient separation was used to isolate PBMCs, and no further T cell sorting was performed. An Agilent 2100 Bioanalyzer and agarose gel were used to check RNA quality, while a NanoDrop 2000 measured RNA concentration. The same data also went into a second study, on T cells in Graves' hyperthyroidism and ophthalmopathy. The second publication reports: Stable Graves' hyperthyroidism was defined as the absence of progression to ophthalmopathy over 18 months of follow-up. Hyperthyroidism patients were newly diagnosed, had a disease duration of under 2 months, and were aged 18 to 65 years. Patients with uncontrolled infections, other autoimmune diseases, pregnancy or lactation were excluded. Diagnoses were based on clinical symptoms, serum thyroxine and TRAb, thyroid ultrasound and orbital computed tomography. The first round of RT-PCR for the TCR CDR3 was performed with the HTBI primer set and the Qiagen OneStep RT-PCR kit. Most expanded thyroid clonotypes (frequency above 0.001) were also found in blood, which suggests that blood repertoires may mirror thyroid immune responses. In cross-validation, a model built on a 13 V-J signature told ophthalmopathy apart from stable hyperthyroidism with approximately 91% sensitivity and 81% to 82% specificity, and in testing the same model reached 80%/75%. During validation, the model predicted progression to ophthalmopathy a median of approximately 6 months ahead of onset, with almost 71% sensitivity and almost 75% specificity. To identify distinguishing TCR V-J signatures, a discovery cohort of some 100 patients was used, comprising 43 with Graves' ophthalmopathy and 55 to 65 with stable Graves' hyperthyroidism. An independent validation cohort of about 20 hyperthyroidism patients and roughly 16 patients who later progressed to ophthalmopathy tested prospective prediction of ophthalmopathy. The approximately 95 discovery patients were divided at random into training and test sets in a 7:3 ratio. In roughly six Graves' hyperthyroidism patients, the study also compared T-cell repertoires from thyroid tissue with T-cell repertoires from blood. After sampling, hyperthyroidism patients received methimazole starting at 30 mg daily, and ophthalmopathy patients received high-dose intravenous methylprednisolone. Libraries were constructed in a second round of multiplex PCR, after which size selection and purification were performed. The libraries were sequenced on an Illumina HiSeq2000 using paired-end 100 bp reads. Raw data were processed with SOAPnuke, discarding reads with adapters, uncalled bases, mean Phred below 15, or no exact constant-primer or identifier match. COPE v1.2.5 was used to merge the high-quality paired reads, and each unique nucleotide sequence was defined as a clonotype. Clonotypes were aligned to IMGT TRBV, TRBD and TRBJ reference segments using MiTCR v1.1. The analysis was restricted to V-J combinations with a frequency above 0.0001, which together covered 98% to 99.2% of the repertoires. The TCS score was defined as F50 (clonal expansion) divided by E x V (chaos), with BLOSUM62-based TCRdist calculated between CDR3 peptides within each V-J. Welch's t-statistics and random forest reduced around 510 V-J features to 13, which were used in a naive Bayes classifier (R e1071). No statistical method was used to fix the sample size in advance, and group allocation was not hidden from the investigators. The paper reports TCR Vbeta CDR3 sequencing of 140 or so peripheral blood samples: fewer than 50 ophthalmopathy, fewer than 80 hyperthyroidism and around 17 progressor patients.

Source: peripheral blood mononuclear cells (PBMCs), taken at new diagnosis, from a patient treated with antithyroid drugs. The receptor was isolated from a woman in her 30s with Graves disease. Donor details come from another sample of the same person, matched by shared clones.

The CDR3 region has the sequence CASRTTGTHQLNTEAFF. The base sequence is TGTGCCAGCAGGACAACAGGGACCCACCAGCTGAACACTGAAGCTTTCTTT. The rearranged segments are TRBV28 and TRBJ1-1; TRBD1 is perhaps the D gene, given 6 matching bases. The CDR3 measures 17 amino acids from cysteine to phenylalanine. CDR3 DNA only is kept here, 51 bases in frame from base 1. CDR1 MDHEN and CDR2 SYDVKM are derived from the germline V gene. The germline ends are 20 bases apart after V is trimmed by 6 bases and J by 0 bases.